Listed here are 7 T cell receptor beta chains from one sample, sequenced in a study of blood T cell repertoires in COVID-19. The repertoire was sequenced with immunoSEQ multiplex PCR; TCRdb's copy has only in-frame clones and lacks some. Of over 85,000 clones listed, around 81% were seen once; the top ten hold roughly 2.2%. The sample was peripheral blood. These receptors all come from an older woman with acute or convalescent COVID-19.

The V call is TRBV6-5, the J call TRBJ1-1; the D gene is possibly TRBD1 (5 bases). Trimming stripped 3 bases from V and 4 bases from J, with 9 bases between. The CDR3 contains 13 residues. Germline V gene lookup returns CDR1 MNHEY and CDR2 SVGAGI. CDR3 DNA: TGTGCCAGCAGTTATCAGGGTCTCACTGAAGCTTTCTTT. Residues: CASSYQGLTEAFF.

This clone appeared once. The V and J genes are TRBV29-1 and TRBJ2-5; 7 nucleotides line up with TRBD2. V lost 6 bases to trimming and J lost 5 bases; unmatched junction nucleotides: 9. Germline loops: CDR1 SQVTM, CDR2 ANQGSEA. The length of the CDR3 is 13 residues. CDR3 sequence (DNA): TGCAGCGTCGACCGGGGGGTGGCCGAGACCCAGTACTTC. It translates to CSVDRGVAETQYF.

J is TRBJ1-2 and V is TRBV7-2, with 11 bases fitting TRBD1. After removal of 1 base from V and 4 bases from J, the junction contained 5 bases not matched to a gene. The germline gives CDR1 SGHTA, CDR2 FQGNSA. The CDR3 covers 16 residues. The CDR3 region has the DNA TGTGCCAGCAGCTTAGTATCCGGGACAGGGGGCTATGGCTACACCTTC. Its protein product is CASSLVSGTGGYGYTF.

A single count supports this clone. V gene TRBV6-1 combines with J gene TRBJ1-5; D gene unclear. The V and J ends lost 3 bases and 11 bases respectively, with 8 bases between them. This CDR3 has 11 amino acids. From germline, CDR1 is MNHNS and CDR2 SASEGT. The CDR3 DNA is TGTGCCAGCAGTGACATCAGGTCCCAGCATTTT. It is translated as CASSDIRSQHF.

CDR3 amino acids: CASSLRLAGGYEQYF. The CDR3 region has the DNA TGTGCCAGCAGCCTGAGACTTGCGGGGGGTTACGAGCAGTACTTC. The V call is TRBV13, the J call TRBJ2-7; 8 nucleotides align to TRBD2. Looked up from germline, CDR1 is PRHDT and CDR2 is FYEKMQ (reference sequence). The CDR3 contains 15 residues. The V segment lost 5 bases and the J segment 4 bases; nucleotides outside the gene matches: 10.

The CDR3 protein is CASSLTSSSSYNEQFF. CDR3 in DNA: TGTGCCAGCTCGTTGACTAGCTCCAGCTCCTACAATGAGCAGTTCTTC. The chain couples TRBV18 to TRBJ2-1; TRBD2 agrees at 7 bases. This CDR3 is built from 16 residues. The germline V gene encodes CDR1 KGHSH and CDR2 LQKENI. The junction had 8 bases not matched to a gene; V was cut back by 6 bases and J by 0 bases.

This chain uses TRBV11-3 with TRBJ2-3; D is possibly TRBD1 (6 bases). This CDR3 spans 13 amino acids. Trimming took off 3 bases at V and 6 bases at J, with 10 bases between the two ends. CDR1 and CDR2 from the germline V gene are SGHNT and YENEEA. CDR3 loop: CASSFGRGDTQYF. In DNA form, the CDR3 reads TGTGCCAGCAGCTTTGGCAGGGGCGATACGCAGTATTTT.